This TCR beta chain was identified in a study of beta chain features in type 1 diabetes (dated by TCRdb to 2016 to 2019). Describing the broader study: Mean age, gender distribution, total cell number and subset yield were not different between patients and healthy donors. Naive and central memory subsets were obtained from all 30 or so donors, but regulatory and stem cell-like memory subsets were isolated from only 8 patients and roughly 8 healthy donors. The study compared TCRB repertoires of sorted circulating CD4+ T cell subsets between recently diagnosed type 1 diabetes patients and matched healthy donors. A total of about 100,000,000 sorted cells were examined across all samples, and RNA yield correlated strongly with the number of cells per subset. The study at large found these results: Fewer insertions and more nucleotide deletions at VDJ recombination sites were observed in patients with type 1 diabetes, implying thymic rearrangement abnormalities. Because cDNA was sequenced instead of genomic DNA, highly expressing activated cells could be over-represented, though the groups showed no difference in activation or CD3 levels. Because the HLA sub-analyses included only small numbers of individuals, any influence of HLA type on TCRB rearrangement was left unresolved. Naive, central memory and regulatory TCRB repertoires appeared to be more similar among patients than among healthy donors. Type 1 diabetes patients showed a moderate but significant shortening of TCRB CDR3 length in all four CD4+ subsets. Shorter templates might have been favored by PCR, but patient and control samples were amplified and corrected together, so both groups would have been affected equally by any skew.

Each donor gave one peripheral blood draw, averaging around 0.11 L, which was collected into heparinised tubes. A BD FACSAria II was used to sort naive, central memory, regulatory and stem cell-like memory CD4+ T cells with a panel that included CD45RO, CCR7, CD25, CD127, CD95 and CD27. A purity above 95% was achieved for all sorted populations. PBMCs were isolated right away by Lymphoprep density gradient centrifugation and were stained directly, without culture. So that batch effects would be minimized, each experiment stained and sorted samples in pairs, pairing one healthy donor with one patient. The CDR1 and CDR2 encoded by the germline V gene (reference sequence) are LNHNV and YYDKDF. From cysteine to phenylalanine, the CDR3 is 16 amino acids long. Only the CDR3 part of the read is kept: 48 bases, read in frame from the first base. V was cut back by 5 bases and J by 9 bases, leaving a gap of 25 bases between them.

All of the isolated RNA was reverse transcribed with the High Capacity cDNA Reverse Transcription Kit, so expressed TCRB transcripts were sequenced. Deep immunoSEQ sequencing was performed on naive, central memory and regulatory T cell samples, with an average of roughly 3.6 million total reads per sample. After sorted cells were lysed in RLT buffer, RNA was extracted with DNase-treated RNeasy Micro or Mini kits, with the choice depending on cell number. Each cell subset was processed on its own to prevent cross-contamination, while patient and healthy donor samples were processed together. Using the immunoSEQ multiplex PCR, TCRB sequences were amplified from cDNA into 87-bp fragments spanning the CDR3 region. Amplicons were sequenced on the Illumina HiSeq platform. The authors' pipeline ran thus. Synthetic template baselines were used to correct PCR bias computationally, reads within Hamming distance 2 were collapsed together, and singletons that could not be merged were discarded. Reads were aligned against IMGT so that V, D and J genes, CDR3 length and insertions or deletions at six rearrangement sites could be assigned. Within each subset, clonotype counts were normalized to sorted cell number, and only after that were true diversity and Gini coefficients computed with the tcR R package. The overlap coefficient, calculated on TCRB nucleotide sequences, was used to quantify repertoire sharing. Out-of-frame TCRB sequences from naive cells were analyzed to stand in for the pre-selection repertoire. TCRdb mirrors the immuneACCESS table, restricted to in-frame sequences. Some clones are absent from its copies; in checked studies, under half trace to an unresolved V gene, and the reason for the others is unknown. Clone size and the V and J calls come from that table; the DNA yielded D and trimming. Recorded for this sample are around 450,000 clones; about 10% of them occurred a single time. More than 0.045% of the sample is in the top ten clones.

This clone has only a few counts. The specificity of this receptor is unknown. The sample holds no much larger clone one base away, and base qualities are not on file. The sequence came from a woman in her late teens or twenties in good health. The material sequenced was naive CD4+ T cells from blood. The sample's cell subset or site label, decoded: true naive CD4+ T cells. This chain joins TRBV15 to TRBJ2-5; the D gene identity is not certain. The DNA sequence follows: TGTGCCACCAGCTTAACCCTAACGACACCGGGTGGGCCCCAGTACTTC. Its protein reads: CATSLTLTTPGGPQYF.